These 8 T cell receptor beta chains came from one sample sequenced in a study of CD8+CD57+ T cells in acquired aplastic anemia. Investigators profiled TCR beta VDJ and CDR3 from genomic DNA template. A single record per CDR3 protein comes from TCRdb applying MiXCR to the reads. The sample gives hundreds of thousands of distinct CDR3 sequences, around 46% of which show up once; under 9% is in the top ten. By flow cytometry, patients selected for sequencing had shown an expansion of CD8+CD57+ cells. The sample taken for sequencing was sorted CD4+, CD8+, or CD8+CD57+ T cells (not recorded which) from PBMCs. These receptors came from a human donor with aplastic anemia.

This clonotype was seen more than once but under ten times. The chain joins TRBV6-6 to TRBJ1-2; tentatively, D is TRBD1 (5 bases). Trimming took off 5 bases at V and 1 base at J, with 11 bases between the two ends. Germline V gene lookup returns CDR1 MNHNY and CDR2 SVGAGI (reference sequence). The CDR3 consists of 14 residues. The chain's CDR3 is CASSEWDDNYGYTF. The CDR3 DNA reads TGTGCCAGCAGTGAATGGGACGATAACTATGGCTACACCTTC.

The chain joins TRBV7-3 to TRBJ2-3; D may correspond to TRBD1 or TRBD2 (6 bases each). The length of the CDR3 is 14 residues. CDR1 is SGHTA and CDR2 is FQGTGA in the germline V gene. V was pared by 0 bases and J by 4 bases, with 8 bases between. The CDR3 DNA sequence: TGTGCCAGCAGCTTAACGGGGGGCCCAGATACGCAGTATTTT. Residues: CASSLTGGPDTQYF.

V is TRBV12-3 or TRBV12-4 and J is TRBJ2-7, with 11 bases matching TRBD2. The CDR3 sequence is 14 residues long. Trimming at V came to 3 bases and at J to 4 bases, leaving 2 bases not matched to a gene. This chain's CDR3 is CASSFGTSGYEQYF. CDR3 nucleotide sequence: TGTGCCAGCAGTTTCGGGACTAGCGGATACGAGCAGTACTTC.

Regarding this clonotype: One junction end does not reproduce the germline sequence, and a read error may be involved. The V call is TRBV4-1, the J call TRBJ1-6; D might be TRBD1 (5 bases). Germline V gene sequence: CDR1 MGHRA, CDR2 YSYEKL. This CDR3 has 14 amino acids. CDR3 sequence reads: CASLGVNGNSPLRF. In DNA, the CDR3 is TGCGCCAGTCTAGGGGTGAATGGAAATTCACCCCTCCGCTTT.

This clonotype was found many times. The chain links TRBV7-6 to TRBJ2-7; no firm D call. Trimming removed 4 bases from V and 2 bases from J, with 15 bases in between. The CDR3 has 15 residues. Per the germline V gene, CDR1 is SGHVS and CDR2 is FNYEAQ. The CDR3 here is CASSSNSTRTYEQYF. The CDR3 bases are TGTGCCAGCAGCTCTAACTCAACGCGAACCTACGAGCAGTACTTC. Full variable domain (rest looked up from reference TRBV7-6 and TRBJ2-7): GAGVSQSPRYKVTKRGQDVALRCDPISGHVSLYWYRQALGQGPEFLTYFNYEAQQDKSGLPNDRFSAERPEGSISTLTIQRTEQRDSAMYRCASSSNSTRTYEQYFGPGTRLTVT.

V and J are TRBV6-4 and TRBJ1-2, with TRBD1 identical over 7 bases. The CDR3 loop spans 14 amino acids. In germline, CDR1 is MRHNA, CDR2 SNTAGT. Trimming took 10 bases from V and 4 from J; bases not matched to a gene: 12. CDR3 in amino acids: CATSYRGGGYGYTF. DNA of the CDR3: TGTGCCACTTCCTACAGGGGCGGGGGCTATGGCTACACCTTC.

At least ten counts were recorded for this clonotype. The CDR3 sequence is CASISGTEAFF. In DNA form, the CDR3 reads TGTGCCAGCATTTCAGGCACTGAAGCTTTCTTT. This chain links TRBV27 with TRBJ1-1; no reliable D call. CDR1 is MNHEY and CDR2 is SMNVEV in the germline V gene (reference sequence). The V and J ends lost 7 bases and 4 bases respectively, with 7 bases between them. The CDR3 length is 11 residues.

The chain joins TRBV10-3 to TRBJ2-7, with D maybe TRBD1 (5 bases). Germline V gene data show CDR1 as ENHRY and CDR2 as SYGVKD. The V gene lost 5 bases and the J gene lost 7 bases, with 18 bases spanning the gap. The CDR3 is 14 amino acids. Here the CDR3 reads CAISYFFRGWEQYF. In nucleotides, the CDR3 is TGTGCCATCAGTTACTTTTTTAGGGGTTGGGAGCAGTACTTC.